The 30 T cell receptor beta chains below all came from one sample that was sequenced in a study of T cells in Graves' hyperthyroidism and ophthalmopathy. RNA transcripts provided the source from which TCR beta CDR3 regions were amplified. HTBI primers were the set used in a first-round RT-PCR of the TCR CDR3. TCRdb re-called the multiplex PCR reads with MiXCR, one entry per CDR3 protein. The sample has roughly 380,000 distinct CDR3 sequences; roughly an eighth are singletons. Sequenced: blood. These receptors were obtained from a woman under 30 with Graves' hyperthyroidism.

This clonotype was observed once. A much larger clone differs by one base, so this may be a read error. The chain employs TRBV18 and TRBJ1-4, with no clear D. Per the germline V gene, CDR1 is KGHSH and CDR2 is LQKENI. The CDR3 sequence is 14 residues long. The CDR3 DNA reads TGTTCCAGCTCACCACCAACTATTAATGAAAAACTGTTTTTT. Residues: CSSSPPTINEKLFF. Based on the CDR3 plus reference TRBV18 and TRBJ1-4, the full variable domain is NAGVMQNPRHLVRRRGQEARLRCSPMKGHSHVYWYRQLPEEGLKFMVYLQKENIIDESGMPKERFSAEFPKEGPSILRIQQVVRGDSAAYFCSSSPPTINEKLFFGSGTQLSVL.

This clonotype was seen repeatedly, ten times or more. This chain connects TRBV3-1 to TRBJ2-7, with 10 bases that match TRBD1. The CDR3 extends over 15 amino acids. Germline loops: CDR1 LGHDT, CDR2 YNNKEL (reference sequence). J was trimmed by 6 bases and V by 2 bases; bases with no gene match: 7. Here the CDR3 DNA reads TGTGCCAGCAGCCAACGAGGGACAGGGGTTCCCGAGCAGTACTTC. Translation gives CASSQRGTGVPEQYF.

The chain recombines TRBV9 with TRBJ2-3; 10 nucleotides match TRBD2. CDR3 length equals 19 residues. Germline CDR1 is SGDLS and CDR2 is YYNGEE. V trimming: 0 bases; J trimming: 4 bases; junction bases outside the gene matches: 14. For the CDR3, the DNA is TGTGCCAGCAGCGTAGTTCCTAGCGGGAGAGCCATAGATTCAGATACGCAGTATTTT. Translating gives CASSVVPSGRAIDSDTQYF.

This clonotype was seen at least ten times. The chain recombines TRBV3-1 with TRBJ1-5, with 8 bases lining up with TRBD1. Losses at the gene ends were 3 bases for V and 4 bases for J; bases not matched to a gene: 5. The germline V gene encodes CDR1 LGHDT and CDR2 YNNKEL (reference sequence). This CDR3 is built from 15 residues. The CDR3 here is CASSQDRVENQPQHF. The CDR3 DNA reads TGTGCCAGCAGCCAGGACAGGGTTGAGAATCAGCCCCAGCATTTT.

This clonotype appeared a few times. The rearrangement uses TRBV6-2 or TRBV6-3 and TRBJ2-4; TRBD1 matches 9 bases. J gave up 8 bases and V 1 base, and 3 bases lay outside the gene matches. CDR1 is MNHEY, CDR2 SVGEGT, per germline. The CDR3 has 14 amino acids. In DNA, the CDR3 is TGTGCCAGCAGTTACTTCGACAGGGGGGACATTCAGTACTTC. Translation: CASSYFDRGDIQYF.

This clonotype was seen repeatedly, ten times or more. The chain links TRBV20-1 to TRBJ2-7; no clear D gene. The CDR3 has 13 residues. The ends were cut back, 3 bases at V and 3 bases at J, with 12 bases in the middle. The germline V gene has CDR1 DFQATT and CDR2 SNEGSKA (reference sequence). The CDR3: CSASAGPFYEQYF. CDR3 bases: TGCAGTGCTAGTGCAGGCCCATTCTACGAGCAGTACTTC.

This clonotype was seen a few times. V usage is TRBV20-1 and J usage is TRBJ2-1; tentative D call: TRBD2 (5 bases). CDR1 is DFQATT and CDR2 is SNEGSKA in the germline V gene (reference sequence). With 0 bases removed from V and 0 bases from J, the gap between germline ends came to 12 bases. The CDR3 runs to 16 residues. As DNA, the CDR3 is TGCAGTGCTAGAGACCCAGCGGAGCGCTCCTACAATGAGCAGTTCTTC. This sequence encodes CSARDPAERSYNEQFF.

The chain links TRBV5-6 to TRBJ2-3; a weak D match, TRBD2 (6 bases). The V end was cut by 4 bases, the J end by 5 bases, with 17 bases between. The CDR3 sequence is 15 residues long. Germline V gives CDR1 SGHDT, CDR2 YYEEEE. For the CDR3, the DNA is TGTGCCAGCAGCCCCGAGGCACTAGCTAGAGATACGCAGTATTTT. This translates into CASSPEALARDTQYF.

This clonotype was counted many times. The chain combines TRBV20-1 with TRBJ1-1, with 7 positions matching TRBD1. The CDR3 contains 14 residues. Germline V lookup: CDR1 DFQATT, CDR2 SNEGSKA (reference sequence). Trimming cost V 5 bases and J 8 bases; bases outside gene matches: 14. CDR3 residues: CSALDRVGGPEAFF. The DNA of the CDR3 is TGCAGTGCTCTAGACAGGGTTGGGGGACCGGAAGCTTTCTTT.

This clonotype was recorded many times. The chain links TRBV25-1 to TRBJ2-7; the D gene is possibly TRBD1 (6 bases). CDR3 length: 14 residues. With 1 base removed from V and 5 bases from J, the gap between germline ends came to 12 bases. Looked up from germline, CDR1 is MGHDK and CDR2 is SYGVNS. The CDR3 sequence is CASSESQGYNEQYF. The DNA of the CDR3 is TGTGCCAGCAGTGAATCTCAGGGGTATAACGAGCAGTACTTC.

This clonotype was recorded many times. The chain recombines TRBV13 with TRBJ1-6; TRBD1 might be the D (5 bases). Germline assignment: CDR1 PRHDT and CDR2 FYEKMQ (reference sequence). Trimming pared 6 bases from V and 8 bases from J, leaving 14 bases between. The CDR3 contains 14 residues. The CDR3 sequence is CASRPDSFYSPLHF. The CDR3 coding sequence is TGTGCCAGCAGACCTGACAGCTTCTATTCACCCCTCCACTTT.

This clonotype was picked up a small number of times. The chain employs TRBV4-1 and TRBJ2-3, with 15 bases aligning to TRBD2. J was trimmed by 5 bases and V by 1 base; bases with no gene match: 7. This CDR3 region has 18 residues. Germline CDR1 MGHRA, CDR2 YSYEKL. Here the CDR3 DNA reads TGCGCCAGCAGCCAAGGACCGGGACTAGCGGGAGGAAGAGATACGCAGTATTTT. This codes for CASSQGPGLAGGRDTQYF.

This chain connects TRBV20-1 to TRBJ2-1; maybe TRBD1 (6 bases). Trimming removed 3 bases from V and 3 bases from J, with 21 bases in between. The CDR3 runs 17 residues. Germline values: CDR1 DFQATT, CDR2 SNEGSKA (reference sequence). The CDR3: CSASTTGNFLYYNEQFF. For the CDR3, the DNA is TGCAGTGCTAGTACCACAGGGAATTTTTTGTACTACAATGAGCAGTTCTTC.

This clonotype appeared many times. The chain couples TRBV18 to TRBJ1-1, with D possibly being TRBD1 (5 bases). Per germline, CDR1 KGHSH and CDR2 LQKENI. This CDR3 has 15 residues. V was cut by 3 bases and J by 4 bases, with 15 bases left in between. The CDR3 sequence: CASSPLDTAGTEAFF. CDR3 sequence (DNA): TGTGCCAGCTCACCTCTGGACACCGCGGGCACTGAAGCTTTCTTT.

This clonotype occurred many times. The chain combines TRBV3-1 with TRBJ1-1, with TRBD1 identical over 10 bases. Germline loops: CDR1 LGHDT, CDR2 YNNKEL (reference sequence). This CDR3 comprises 15 residues. Trimming at V came to 1 base and at J to 7 bases, leaving 6 bases not matched to a gene. The CDR3 DNA is TGTGCCAGCAGCCAAGGAGGGACAGGGGCGGGTGAAGCTTTCTTT. Protein product: CASSQGGTGAGEAFF. Variable domain in full (rest from reference TRBV3-1 and TRBJ1-1): DTAVSQTPKYLVTQMGNDKSIKCEQNLGHDTMYWYKQDSKKFLKIMFSYNNKELIINETVPNRFSPKSPDKAHLNLHINSLELGDSAVYFCASSQGGTGAGEAFFGQGTRLTVV.

This clonotype has at least ten counts. The genes are TRBV2 and TRBJ2-2; a weak D match, TRBD1 (6 bases). Germline CDR1 and CDR2: SNHLY and FYNNEI. The length of the CDR3 is 15 residues. Deletions cut 6 bases from V and 1 base from J, with 12 bases between. The CDR3 region is CASSRDTQNTGELFF. The CDR3 DNA reads as TGTGCCAGCAGCCGGGACACCCAGAACACCGGGGAGCTGTTTTTT.

This clonotype was counted ten times or more. V is TRBV3-1 and J is TRBJ2-1; maybe TRBD2 (5 bases). Germline CDR1 and CDR2: LGHDT and YNNKEL (reference sequence). There are 15 residues in the CDR3. The V gene lost 6 bases and the J gene lost 4 bases, with 16 bases spanning the gap. The chain's CDR3 is CASRGSSSPYNEQFF. DNA of the CDR3: TGTGCCAGCAGAGGTTCTAGCTCCCCTTACAATGAGCAGTTCTTC.

In its sample, this clonotype was seen once. The genes are TRBV18 and TRBJ2-7; 10 bases agree with TRBD1. The J segment lost 5 bases and the V segment lost 3 bases, leaving 7 bases of the junction unmatched. This CDR3 contains 15 residues. Germline CDR1 and CDR2: KGHSH and LQKENI. The CDR3 DNA reads as TGTGCCAGCTCACCGGGACAGGGGTTGAGCGACGAGCAGTACTTC. It translates to CASSPGQGLSDEQYF.

As for this clonotype: A much larger clone lies one base from this, so it may be a read error. The conserved phenylalanine or tryptophan normally closing the CDR3 is absent here, so this likely arose from a read error. The rearrangement links TRBV5-1 to TRBJ2-1; D gene ambiguous. Germline V gene lookup returns CDR1 SGHRS and CDR2 YFSETQ. The CDR3 consists of 11 residues. V was pared by 3 bases and J by 8 bases, with 6 bases between. The CDR3 sequence is CASSSLDEQFC. CDR3 bases: TGCGCCAGCAGCTCATTAGATGAGCAGTTCTGC.

This clonotype was recorded many times. The chain joins TRBV30 to TRBJ2-1; 7 positions agree with TRBD2. CDR1 is GTSNPN and CDR2 is SVGIG in the germline V gene (reference sequence). After removal of 6 bases from V and 6 bases from J, the junction contained 11 bases not matched to a gene. The CDR3 is 14 amino acids. The CDR3 DNA sequence: TGTGCCTGTTCAGGCGGGAGAAGGAGCAATGAGCAGTTCTTC. Translating gives CACSGGRRSNEQFF.

The chain uses TRBV12-3 or TRBV12-4 and TRBJ2-5; no clear D gene. Trimming removed 8 bases from V and 3 bases from J, with 16 bases in between. The CDR3 covers 14 residues. In DNA form, the CDR3 reads TGTGCCAGCTCCCCCGGGCATATGAAAGAGACCCAGTACTTC. Its translation is CASSPGHMKETQYF.

This clonotype was observed a few times. The chain recombines TRBV15 with TRBJ2-1, with 10 bases that match TRBD1. Germline CDR1 LNHNV, CDR2 YYDKDF (reference sequence). This CDR3 is built from 16 residues. Trimming removed 3 bases from V and 10 bases from J; junction bases left unmatched: 12. CDR3 sequence reads: CATSRARQGAQREQFF. CDR3 nucleotide sequence: TGTGCCACCAGCAGGGCTAGACAGGGGGCCCAGCGGGAGCAGTTCTTC.

The table lists this clonotype with many counts. This chain connects TRBV20-1 to TRBJ2-2; D is possibly TRBD1 or TRBD2 (5 bases each). The V gene's germline CDR1 is DFQATT and CDR2 SNEGSKA (reference sequence). The CDR3 has 16 amino acids. V shed 6 bases and J shed 1 base, with 18 bases lying between them. CDR3 protein: CSARDPRRRNTGELFF. The CDR3 DNA reads as TGCAGTGCGAGGGACCCCAGGCGGAGGAACACCGGGGAGCTGTTTTTT.

This clonotype was seen ten or more times. The chain uses TRBV5-1 and TRBJ2-3; tentative D call: TRBD2 (6 bases). This CDR3 has 17 residues. The germline V gene has CDR1 SGHRS and CDR2 YFSETQ. The V end was cut by 6 bases, the J end by 1 base, with 21 bases between. The CDR3: CASTQIVRGGGTDTQYF. The CDR3 nucleotides are TGCGCCAGCACCCAAATTGTTCGAGGAGGGGGCACAGATACGCAGTATTTT.

There are many counts of this clonotype. The rearrangement uses TRBV12-3 or TRBV12-4 and TRBJ2-5; TRBD1 might be the D (5 bases). The CDR3 covers 15 residues. Trimming removed 4 bases from V and 4 bases from J, with 16 bases in between. CDR3 nucleotide sequence: TGTGCCAGCAGTTCAAGGGGCAGTTTAATAGAGACCCAGTACTTC. It codes for CASSSRGSLIETQYF.

The sample holds a few counts of this clonotype. This chain uses TRBV11-2 with TRBJ1-4; D is ambiguous. The CDR3 spans 16 residues. V was trimmed by 0 bases and J by 4 bases, leaving 12 bases between them. The germline gives CDR1 SGHAT, CDR2 FQNNGV. CDR3 protein: CASSLERQENNEKLFF. The CDR3 nucleotides are TGTGCCAGCAGCTTAGAACGGCAGGAAAATAATGAAAAACTGTTTTTT.

With respect to this clonotype: The CDR3 ends on some other residue instead of the conserved phenylalanine or tryptophan, so this is likely a read error. The chain is built from TRBV18 and TRBJ1-1, with a tentative D call TRBD1 (6 bases). This CDR3 has 13 amino acids. The V end lost 5 bases, the J end lost 1 base, and 8 bases lay between the germline ends. Per the germline V gene, CDR1 is KGHSH and CDR2 is LQKENI. CDR3 nucleotide sequence: TGTGCCAGCTCATCGGACAGGAACACTGAAGCTTTCTCT. Translated, it gives CASSSDRNTEAFS.

This clonotype was observed a few times. The CDR3: CASSVSGSLYGYTF. The CDR3 DNA reads TGTGCCAGCAGCGTGTCGGGGAGTCTCTATGGCTACACCTTC. J is TRBJ1-2 and V is TRBV9, with D unresolved. V shed 2 bases and J shed 4 bases, with 12 bases lying between them. The CDR3 has 14 amino acids. Germline V lookup: CDR1 SGDLS, CDR2 YYNGEE.

This clonotype was seen only a few times. V is TRBV7-2 and J is TRBJ2-3; D uncertain. The V end lost 1 base, the J end lost 2 bases, and 7 bases lay between the germline ends. The length of the CDR3 is 14 residues. Germline V gene data show CDR1 as SGHTA and CDR2 as FQGNSA. The CDR3 protein is CASSLETITDTQYF. For the CDR3, the DNA is TGTGCCAGCAGCTTAGAGACCATCACAGATACGCAGTATTTT.

In the case of this clonotype: Since a much larger clone is just one base distant, this may be a read error. The chain carries TRBV9 and TRBJ1-1; perhaps TRBD1 as D (5 bases). Germline CDR1 and CDR2: SGDLS and YYNGEE. This CDR3 is built from 13 residues. V was trimmed by 4 bases and J by 1 base, leaving 8 bases between them. The CDR3 region has the DNA TGTGCCAGCAGCCATGACAGGAACACTGAAGCTTTCTTT. Translating it yields CASSHDRNTEAFF.